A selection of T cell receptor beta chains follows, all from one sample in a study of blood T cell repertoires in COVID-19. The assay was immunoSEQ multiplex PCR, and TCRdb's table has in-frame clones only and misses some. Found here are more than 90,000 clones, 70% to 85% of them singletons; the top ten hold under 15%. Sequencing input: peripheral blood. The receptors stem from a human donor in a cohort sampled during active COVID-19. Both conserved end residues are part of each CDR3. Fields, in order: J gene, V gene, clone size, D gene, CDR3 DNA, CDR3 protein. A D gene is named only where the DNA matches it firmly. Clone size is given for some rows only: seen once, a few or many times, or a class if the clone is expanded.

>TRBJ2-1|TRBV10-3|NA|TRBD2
TGTGCCATCAGAGCGGGAGGGGACAATGAGCAGTTCTTC
CAIRAGGDNEQFF
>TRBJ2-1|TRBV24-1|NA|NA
TGTGCCACCAGTGGGAACGGTGCGGGGAGGGAGCAGTTCTTC
CATSGNGAGREQFF
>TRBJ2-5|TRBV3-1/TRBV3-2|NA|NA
TGTGCCAGCAGCCAAGACCTAGGAGTTGGGGGGGAGACCCAGTACTTC
CASSQDLGVGGETQYF
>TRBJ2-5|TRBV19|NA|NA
TGTGCCAGTAGTACCTCAGGGAGGCAGACCCAGTACTTC
CASSTSGRQTQYF
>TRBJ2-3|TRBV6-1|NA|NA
TGTGCCAGCAGTGCCATGCTGACACTTAGCACAGATACGCAGTATTTT
CASSAMLTLSTDTQYF
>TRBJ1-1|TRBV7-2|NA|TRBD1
TGTGCCAGCAGCGCGACAGGGATGAACACTGAAGCTTTCTTT
CASSATGMNTEAFF
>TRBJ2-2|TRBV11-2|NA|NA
TGTGCCAGCAGCATTTACAGTACGAACACCGGGGAGCTGTTTTTT
CASSIYSTNTGELFF
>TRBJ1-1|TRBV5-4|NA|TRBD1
TGTGCCAGCAGCGAGAGGGGGCCGAACACTGAAGCTTTCTTT
CASSERGPNTEAFF
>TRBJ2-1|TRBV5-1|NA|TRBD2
TGCGCCAGCAGCTTGCTTGCTAGCGGGAGGTCTGATAGGTCCTACAATGAGCAGTTCTTC
CASSLLASGRSDRSYNEQFF
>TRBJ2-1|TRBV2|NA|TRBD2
TGTGCCAGCAGTGAAATCCCTAGCGGCTACAATGAGCAGTTCTTC
CASSEIPSGYNEQFF
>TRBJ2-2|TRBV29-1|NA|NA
TGCAGCGCACCAAAGGGGATGACCGGGGAGCTGTTTTTT
CSAPKGMTGELFF
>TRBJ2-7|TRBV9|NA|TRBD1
TGTGCCAGCAGCGTATCCCCGGACAGGGGCGACGAGCAGTACTTC
CASSVSPDRGDEQYF
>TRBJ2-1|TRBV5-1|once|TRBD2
TGCGCCAGCAGCCCCTTAACTAGCGGGAAATACAATGAGCAGTTCTTC
CASSPLTSGKYNEQFF
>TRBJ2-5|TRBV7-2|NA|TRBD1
TGTGCCAGCAGCCCGATCCAGGGGGCAGTTTGGGAGACCCAGTACTTC
CASSPIQGAVWETQYF
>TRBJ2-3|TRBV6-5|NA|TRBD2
TGTGCCAGCAGCCTAAGACGGGGGGGCCCAGATACGCAGTATTTT
CASSLRRGGPDTQYF
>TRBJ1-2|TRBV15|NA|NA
TGTGCCACCAGCAGAGATCTGGGTTTCGGCGGGCAGGACTTACTCTATGGCTACACCTTC
CATSRDLGFGGQDLLYGYTF
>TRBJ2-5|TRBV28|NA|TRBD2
TGTGCCAGCAGTTTATGGACTAGCGGGATGGAGACCCAGTACTTC
CASSLWTSGMETQYF
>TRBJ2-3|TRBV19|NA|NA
TGTGCCAGTAGTGTAAATCGGAGAGATACGCAGTATTTT
CASSVNRRDTQYF
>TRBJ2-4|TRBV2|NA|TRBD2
TGTGCCAGCAGGACTAGCGGAGCCCCTTCCCCCATAAACATTCAGTACTTC
CASRTSGAPSPINIQYF
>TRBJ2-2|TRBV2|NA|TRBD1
TGTGCCAGCCGGACAGGGCGGACCACCGGGGAGCTGTTTTTT
CASRTGRTTGELFF
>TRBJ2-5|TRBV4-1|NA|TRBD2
TGCGCCAGCAGCCAAGCCCAGCGGGGGGGTCGGGAGACCCAGTACTTC
CASSQAQRGGRETQYF
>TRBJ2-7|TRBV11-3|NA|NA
TGTGCCAGCAGCTTAACCGAGCCCTACGAGCAGTACTTC
CASSLTEPYEQYF
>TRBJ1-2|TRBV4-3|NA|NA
TGCGCCAGCAGCCAAGATTGGGCAGGGGAAATCAACTATGGCTACACCTTC
CASSQDWAGEINYGYTF